The clone carrying this TCR beta chain has ten or more counts. What it binds is not known. The sample originates from a study of T cells in Graves' hyperthyroidism and ophthalmopathy. Amplified TCR beta CDR3 regions derived from RNA transcripts. When the TCR CDR3 underwent first-round RT-PCR, the HTBI primer set was used. TCRdb redid the calling of the multiplex PCR reads with MiXCR, one entry per CDR3 protein. The repertoire holds about 600,000 distinct CDR3 sequences, with around 14% as singletons. From germline, CDR1 is SGDLS and CDR2 YYNGEE. CDR3 length: 14 amino acids. Between the trimmed V and J ends, which lost 0 bases and 6 bases, there was a span of 12 bases. General study findings and limits: Ophthalmopathy prediction by the model preceded onset by a median about 6 months.

The receptor was derived from a woman aged 18-30 years with Graves' ophthalmopathy. The sequencing sample was made of blood. The rearrangement links TRBV9 to TRBJ1-1; D unresolved. This CDR3 is CASSVVADHAEAFF. CDR3 DNA sequence: TGTGCCAGCAGCGTAGTGGCAGACCACGCTGAAGCTTTCTTT. Together with reference TRBV9 and TRBJ1-1, the CDR3 gives the full variable domain: DSGVTQTPKHLITATGQRVTLRCSPRSGDLSVYWYQQSLDQGLQFLIQYYNGEERAKGNILERFSAQQFPDLHSELNLSSLELGDSALYFCASSVVADHAEAFFGQGTRLTVV.